This T cell receptor beta chain was observed in a study of identical twins. Study-wide points: Out-of-frame alpha sequences common to twins exhibited a surplus of low generation probability. Beta out-of-frame sequences displayed a weaker excess of sharing between twins.

Trimming stripped 5 bases from V and 6 bases from J, with 9 bases between. This CDR3 is built from 12 residues. Germline V gene sequence: CDR1 MNHEY, CDR2 SMNVEV (reference sequence). There are many counts of this clonotype. Its antigen is unidentified. A universal primer site was added by template switching, and unique molecular identifiers were carried by the cDNA. TCRdb re-called the 5' RACE reads with MiXCR, one entry per CDR3 protein. Of around 220,000 distinct CDR3 sequences listed, about 10% were seen once; the top ten hold less than 12%. The TCR was taken from a man in his forties or fifties in good health. The sample taken for sequencing was memory T cells sorted from blood. The rearrangement joins TRBV27 to TRBJ2-3; D gene unclear. CDR3 loop: CASSPLGDTQYF. The CDR3 coding sequence is TGTGCCAGCAGTCCCCTCGGGGATACGCAGTATTTT.